This T cell receptor beta chain was observed in a study of T cell responses to AZD1222 COVID-19 vaccine. Sequenced by immunoSEQ multiplex PCR; TCRdb stores in-frame clones only, minus some. This sample carries 110,000 to 150,000 clones, 80% to 90% of them seen once, and the ten largest clones take more than 2.5%. On this clone: Its antigen remains unidentified.

The germline CDR1 and CDR2 sequences are SGHTA and FQGNSA. V was trimmed by 1 base and J by 4 bases, leaving 10 bases between them. This CDR3 has 14 residues. Study findings and constraints: As reported, nearly half of all spike-specific TCRs target variant regions that are unmutated.

This sample comprised peripheral blood, obtained on day 0 of AZD1222 vaccination. The chain uses TRBV7-2 and TRBJ1-1; D unclear. The origin of this receptor is an adult in good health. DNA for the CDR3: TGTGCCAGCAGCTTAGTCGTTGGAGTCACTGAAGCTTTCTTT. Translation gives CASSLVVGVTEAFF.